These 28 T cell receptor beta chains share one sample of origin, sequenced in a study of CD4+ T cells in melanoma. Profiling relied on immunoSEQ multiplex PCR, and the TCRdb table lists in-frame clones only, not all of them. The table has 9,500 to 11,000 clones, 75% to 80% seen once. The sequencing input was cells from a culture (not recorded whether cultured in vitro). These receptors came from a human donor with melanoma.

CDR3: CATSNIQGSLIREQYF. CDR3 DNA sequence: TGTGCCACCAGCAACATACAGGGATCCCTAATACGCGAGCAGTACTTC. The gene calls are TRBV15 and TRBJ2-7; tentatively, D is TRBD1 (6 bases). This CDR3 comprises 16 residues. V dropped 4 bases and J dropped 6 bases, with 22 bases sitting between them. Germline V gene lookup returns CDR1 LNHNV and CDR2 YYDKDF (reference sequence).

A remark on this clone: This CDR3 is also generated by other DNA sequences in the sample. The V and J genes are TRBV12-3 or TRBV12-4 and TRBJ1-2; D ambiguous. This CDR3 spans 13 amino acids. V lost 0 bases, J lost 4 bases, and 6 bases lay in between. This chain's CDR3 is CASSLAQVYGYTF. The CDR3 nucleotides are TGTGCCAGCAGTTTAGCGCAGGTCTATGGCTACACCTTC.

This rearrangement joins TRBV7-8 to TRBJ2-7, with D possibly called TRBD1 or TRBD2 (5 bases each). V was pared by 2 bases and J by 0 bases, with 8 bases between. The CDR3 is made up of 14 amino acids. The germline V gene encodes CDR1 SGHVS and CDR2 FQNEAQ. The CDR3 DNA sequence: TGTGCCAGCAGCTTACCAGGGAGCTCCTACGAGCAGTACTTC. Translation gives CASSLPGSSYEQYF.

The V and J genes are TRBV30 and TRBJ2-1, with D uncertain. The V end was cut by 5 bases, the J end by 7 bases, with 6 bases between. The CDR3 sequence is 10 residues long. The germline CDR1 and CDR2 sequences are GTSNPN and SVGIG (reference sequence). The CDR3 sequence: CAWGPNEQFF. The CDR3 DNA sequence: TGTGCCTGGGGGCCAAATGAGCAGTTCTTC.

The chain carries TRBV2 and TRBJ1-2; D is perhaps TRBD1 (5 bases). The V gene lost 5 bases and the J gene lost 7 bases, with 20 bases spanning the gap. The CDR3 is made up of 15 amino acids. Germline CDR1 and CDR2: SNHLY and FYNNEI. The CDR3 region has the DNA TGTGCCAGCAGTCAAGGGACGTCTGCGATGAGTGGCTACACCTTC. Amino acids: CASSQGTSAMSGYTF.

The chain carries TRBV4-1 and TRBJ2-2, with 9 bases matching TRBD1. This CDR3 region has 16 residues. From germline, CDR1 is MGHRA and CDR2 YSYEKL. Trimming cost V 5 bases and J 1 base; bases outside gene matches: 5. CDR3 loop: CASSSPDRGNTGELFF. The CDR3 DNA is TGCGCCAGCAGCTCGCCGGACAGGGGGAACACCGGGGAGCTGTTTTTT.

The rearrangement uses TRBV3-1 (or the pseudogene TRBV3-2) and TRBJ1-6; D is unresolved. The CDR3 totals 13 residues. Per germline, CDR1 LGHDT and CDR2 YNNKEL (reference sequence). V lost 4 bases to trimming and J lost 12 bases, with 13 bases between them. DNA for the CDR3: TGTGCCAGCAGCCGGCCCGGGAGCTTACCCCTCCACTTT. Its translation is CASSRPGSLPLHF.

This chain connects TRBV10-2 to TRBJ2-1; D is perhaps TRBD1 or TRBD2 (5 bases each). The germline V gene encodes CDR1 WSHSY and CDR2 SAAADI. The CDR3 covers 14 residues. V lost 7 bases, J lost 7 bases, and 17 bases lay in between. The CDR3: CASTSSGTENEQFF. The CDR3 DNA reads TGCGCCAGCACGAGCTCCGGGACGGAGAATGAGCAGTTCTTC.

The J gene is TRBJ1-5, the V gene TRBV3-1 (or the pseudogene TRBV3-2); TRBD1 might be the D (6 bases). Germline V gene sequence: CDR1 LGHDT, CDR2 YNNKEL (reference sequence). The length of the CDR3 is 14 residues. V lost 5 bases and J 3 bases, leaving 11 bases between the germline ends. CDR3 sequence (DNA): TGTGCCAGCAGCTTCACAGGGTACAATCAGCCCCAGCATTTT. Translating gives CASSFTGYNQPQHF.

This CDR3 is CAWSVIREKLFF. CDR3 nucleotides: TGTGCCTGGAGTGTAATAAGGGAAAAACTGTTTTTT. The chain is built from TRBV30 and TRBJ1-4; D is unclear. Germline assignment: CDR1 GTSNPN and CDR2 SVGIG (reference sequence). The V end lost 0 bases, the J end lost 8 bases, and 7 bases lay between the germline ends. CDR3 size: 12 residues.

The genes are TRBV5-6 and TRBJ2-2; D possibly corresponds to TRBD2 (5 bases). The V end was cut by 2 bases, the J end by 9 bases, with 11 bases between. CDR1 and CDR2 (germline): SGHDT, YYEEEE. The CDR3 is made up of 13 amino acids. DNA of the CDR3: TGTGCCAGCAGCTTATTGGGAGACCGGGAGCTGTTTTTT. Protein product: CASSLLGDRELFF.

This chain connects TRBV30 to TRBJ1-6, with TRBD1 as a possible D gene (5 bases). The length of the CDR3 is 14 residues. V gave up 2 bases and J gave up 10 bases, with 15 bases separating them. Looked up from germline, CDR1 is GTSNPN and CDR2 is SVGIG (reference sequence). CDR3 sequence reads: CAWSLLNEGSPLHF. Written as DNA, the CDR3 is TGTGCCTGGAGTCTCCTTAACGAGGGGTCACCCCTCCACTTT. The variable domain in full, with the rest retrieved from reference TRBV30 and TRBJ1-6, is SQTIHQWPATLVQPVGSPLSLECTVEGTSNPNLYWYRQAAGRGLQLLFYSVGIGQISSEVPQNLSASRPQDRQFILSSKKLLLSDSGFYLCAWSLLNEGSPLHFGNGTRLTVT.

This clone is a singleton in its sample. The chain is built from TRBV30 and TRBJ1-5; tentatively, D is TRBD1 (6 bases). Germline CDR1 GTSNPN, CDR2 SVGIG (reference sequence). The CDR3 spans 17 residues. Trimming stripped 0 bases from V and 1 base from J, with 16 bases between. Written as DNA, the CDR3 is TGTGCCTGGAGTGTTGGTAGGGGGACAAGCAGCAATCAGCCCCAGCATTTT. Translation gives CAWSVGRGTSSNQPQHF.

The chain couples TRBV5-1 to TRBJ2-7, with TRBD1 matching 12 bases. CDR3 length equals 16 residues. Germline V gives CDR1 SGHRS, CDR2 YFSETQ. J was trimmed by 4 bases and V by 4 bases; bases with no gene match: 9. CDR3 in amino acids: CASSRGGTGGGYEQYF. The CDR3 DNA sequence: TGCGCCAGCAGCCGTGGGGGGACAGGGGGCGGATACGAGCAGTACTTC.

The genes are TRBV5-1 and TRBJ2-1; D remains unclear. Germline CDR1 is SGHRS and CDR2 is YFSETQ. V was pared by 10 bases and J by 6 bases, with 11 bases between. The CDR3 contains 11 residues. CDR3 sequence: CAERVGNEQFF. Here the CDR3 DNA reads TGCGCCGAAAGGGTGGGCAATGAGCAGTTCTTC.

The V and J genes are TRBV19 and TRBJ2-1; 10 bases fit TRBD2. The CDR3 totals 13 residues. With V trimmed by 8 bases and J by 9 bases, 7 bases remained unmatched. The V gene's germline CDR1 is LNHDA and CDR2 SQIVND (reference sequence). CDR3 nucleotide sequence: TGTGCCAGTTCACAGCGGGGGGGGTCTGAGCAGTTCTTC. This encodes CASSQRGGSEQFF.

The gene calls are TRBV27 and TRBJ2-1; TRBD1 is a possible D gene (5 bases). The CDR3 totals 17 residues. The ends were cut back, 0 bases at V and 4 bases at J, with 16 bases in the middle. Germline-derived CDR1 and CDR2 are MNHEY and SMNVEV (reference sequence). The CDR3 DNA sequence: TGTGCCAGCAGTTTATCGGTAGGTGGGGCGAAATACAATGAGCAGTTCTTC. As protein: CASSLSVGGAKYNEQFF.

The CDR3 spells CASSRPGQVGNYGYTF. Written as DNA, the CDR3 is TGCGCCAGCAGCCGACCGGGACAGGTGGGGAACTATGGCTACACCTTC. This chain connects TRBV5-1 to TRBJ1-2; 8 bases are shared with TRBD1. CDR1 SGHRS and CDR2 YFSETQ come from the germline V gene. The CDR3 runs to 16 residues. Losses at the gene ends were 4 bases for V and 2 bases for J; bases not matched to a gene: 10.

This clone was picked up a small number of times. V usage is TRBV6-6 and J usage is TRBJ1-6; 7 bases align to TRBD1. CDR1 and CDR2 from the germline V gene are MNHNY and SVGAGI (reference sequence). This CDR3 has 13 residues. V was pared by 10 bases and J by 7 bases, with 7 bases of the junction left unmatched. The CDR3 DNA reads TGTGCCACCAAGACAGGGACCAATTCACCCCTCCACTTT. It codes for CATKTGTNSPLHF.

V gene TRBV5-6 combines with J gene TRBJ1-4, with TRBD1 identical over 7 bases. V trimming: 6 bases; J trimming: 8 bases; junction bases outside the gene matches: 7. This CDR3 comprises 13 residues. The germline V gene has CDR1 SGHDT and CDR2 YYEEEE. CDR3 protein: CASNFRGGEKLFF. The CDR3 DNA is TGTGCCAGCAACTTCAGGGGGGGCGAAAAACTGTTTTTT.

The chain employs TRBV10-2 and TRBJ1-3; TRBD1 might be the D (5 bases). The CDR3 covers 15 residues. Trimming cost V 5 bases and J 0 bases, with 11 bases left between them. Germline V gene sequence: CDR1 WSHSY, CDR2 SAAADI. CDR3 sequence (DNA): TGCGCCAGCAGTACTGGAGACAGCTCTGGAAACACCATATATTTT. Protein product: CASSTGDSSGNTIYF.

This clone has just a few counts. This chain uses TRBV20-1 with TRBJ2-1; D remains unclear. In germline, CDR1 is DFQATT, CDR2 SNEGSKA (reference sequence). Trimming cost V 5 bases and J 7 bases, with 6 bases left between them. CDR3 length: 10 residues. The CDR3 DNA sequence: TGCAGTGCTCTGCGTAATGAGCAGTTCTTC. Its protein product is CSALRNEQFF.

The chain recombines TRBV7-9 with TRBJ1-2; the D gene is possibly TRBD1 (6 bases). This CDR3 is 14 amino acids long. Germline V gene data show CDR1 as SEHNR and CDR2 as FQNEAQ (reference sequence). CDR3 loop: CAQRGDPPKNGYTF. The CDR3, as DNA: TGTGCACAAAGGGGGGACCCCCCAAAGAATGGCTACACCTTC. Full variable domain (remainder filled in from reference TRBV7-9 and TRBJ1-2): DTGVSQNPRHKITKRGQNVTFRCDPISEHNRLYWYRQTLGQGPEFLTYFQNEAQLEKSRLLSDRFSAERPKGSFSTLEIQRTEQGDSAMYLCAQRGDPPKNGYTFGSGTRLTVV.

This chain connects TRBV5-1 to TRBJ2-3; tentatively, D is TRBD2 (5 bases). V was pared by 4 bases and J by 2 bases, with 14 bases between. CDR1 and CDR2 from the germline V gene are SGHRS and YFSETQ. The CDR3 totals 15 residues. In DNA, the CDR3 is TGCGCCAGCAGCCCACCCCCGGGGTCCACAGATACGCAGTATTTT. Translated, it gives CASSPPPGSTDTQYF. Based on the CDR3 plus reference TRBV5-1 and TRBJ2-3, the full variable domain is KAGVTQTPRYLIKTRGQQVTLSCSPISGHRSVSWYQQTPGQGLQFLFEYFSETQRNKGNFPGRFSGRQFSNSRSEMNVSTLELGDSALYLCASSPPPGSTDTQYFGPGTRLTVL.

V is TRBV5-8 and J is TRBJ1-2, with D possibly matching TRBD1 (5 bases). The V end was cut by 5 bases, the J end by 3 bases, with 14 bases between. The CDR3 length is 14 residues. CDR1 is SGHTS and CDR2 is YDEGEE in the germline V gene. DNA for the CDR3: TGTGCCAGCAGTTTGACCGGGACGGACTATGGCTACACCTTC. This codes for CASSLTGTDYGYTF.

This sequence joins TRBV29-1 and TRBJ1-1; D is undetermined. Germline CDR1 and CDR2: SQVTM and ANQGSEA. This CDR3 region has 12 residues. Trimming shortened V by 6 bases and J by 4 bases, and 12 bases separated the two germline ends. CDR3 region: CSVQPSLTEAFF. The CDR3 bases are TGCAGCGTACAGCCCAGCCTCACTGAAGCTTTCTTT.

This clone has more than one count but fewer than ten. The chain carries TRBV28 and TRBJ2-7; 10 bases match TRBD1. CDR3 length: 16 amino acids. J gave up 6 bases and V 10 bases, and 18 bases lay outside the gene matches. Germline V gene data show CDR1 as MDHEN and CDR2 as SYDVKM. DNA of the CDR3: TGTGCCACCACGGGTCCCGGGACAGGGGCAGAGGGCGAGCAGTACTTC. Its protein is CATTGPGTGAEGEQYF.

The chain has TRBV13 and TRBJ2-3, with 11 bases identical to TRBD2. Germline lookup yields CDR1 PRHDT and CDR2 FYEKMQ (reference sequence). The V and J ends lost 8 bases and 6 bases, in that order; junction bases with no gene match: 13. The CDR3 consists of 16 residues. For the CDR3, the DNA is TGTGCCAGCCGCCCAACTAGCGGGGGATTCGGGGATACGCAGTATTTT. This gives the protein CASRPTSGGFGDTQYF.